This T cell receptor (beta chain) was profiled in a study of OX40 agonist ivuxolimab in advanced cancers. Study-wide results and limits: CD8+ T cells were the subset that, on average, had more expanded clones than CD4+.

J was trimmed by 6 bases and V by 4 bases; bases with no gene match: 7. Germline assignment: CDR1 SGHDN and CDR2 FVKESK. CDR3 length equals 15 residues. Peripheral blood came from all dose cohorts at three timepoints. The data were produced by immunoSEQ multiplex PCR, yet TCRdb's version contains in-frame clones alone and is incomplete. This table has 90,000 to 150,000 clones, over 75% appearing once. For this clone: Its target is not known.

The origin of this receptor is an adult with an advanced solid tumor such as melanoma, head and neck, liver or kidney cancer. J is TRBJ1-1 and V is TRBV14; 11 bases are a match to TRBD1. The input for sequencing was CD4+ or CD8+ T cells sorted from blood, taken in a trial of the OX40 agonist ivuxolimab. The CDR3, as DNA: TGTGCCAGCAGCCGGGACAGGGGGTTAGGATCTGAAGCTTTCTTT. Protein product: CASSRDRGLGSEAFF.